This note documents a single T cell receptor (beta chain) sequence. Its antigen is unidentified. These data are taken from a study of cytomegalovirus exposure and HLA in healthy donors. General study results and limits: Later analysis indicated greater clonal expansion among HLA-associated TCR beta chains than among equally common other chains. Around 18,000 TCR beta sequences were associated with HLA alleles at 0.05 false discovery rate in a later analysis.

Germline CDR1 reads SNHLY; CDR2 reads FYNNEI. CDR3 length: 12 residues. Trimming removed 5 bases from V and 2 bases from J, with 5 bases in between. PCR employed 60 Vbeta and 13 Jbeta primers. Assay: immunoSEQ multiplex PCR; the TCRdb copy retains only in-frame clones and omits some. The sample records some 110,000 clones, about 76% being singletons. The chain joins TRBV2 to TRBJ2-3; D uncertain. Sequencing was performed on PBMCs. This clonotype was sampled from a woman younger than 45 in good health and CMV-seronegative. The CDR3 is CASSFFTDTQYF. The CDR3 DNA follows: TGTGCCAGCAGTTTCTTCACAGATACGCAGTATTTT. Full variable domain (outside the CDR3, taken from reference TRBV2 and TRBJ2-3): EPEVTQTPSHQVTQMGQEVILRCVPISNHLYFYWYRQILGQKVEFLVSFYNNEISEKSEIFDDQFSVERPDGSNFTLKIRSTKLEDSAMYFCASSFFTDTQYFGPGTRLTVL.